This TCR beta chain was captured by sequencing in a study of blood T cell repertoires in COVID-19. Across the whole study: The United States, Italy and Spain were the sources of the acute and convalescent COVID-19 samples.

Germline values: CDR1 SGHRS, CDR2 YFSETQ. V lost 0 bases and J 1 base, leaving 10 bases between the germline ends. CDR3 length: 16 amino acids. Profiling relied on immunoSEQ multiplex PCR, and the TCRdb table lists in-frame clones only, not all of them. The sample lists 79,000 or so clones, around 83% occurring once. The source material was peripheral blood. This sequence was found in a man aged 60-69 years with COVID-19, enrolled during active disease. The chain combines TRBV5-1 with TRBJ2-2; the D is unclear. As DNA, the CDR3 is TGCGCCAGCAGCTTGGATCTGGCAGGGAACACCGGGGAGCTGTTTTTT. It encodes CASSLDLAGNTGELFF.